This paragraph reports one TCR beta chain. Its antigen is as yet unknown. TCRdb's copy holds only in-frame clones and misses some; the assay was immunoSEQ multiplex PCR. The sample has 160,000 or so clones, 70% to 90% seen once; the top ten hold roughly 4.7%. This entry is derived from a study of lymphopenia after photon versus proton radiotherapy. Study-level findings and limits: Only patients who died were analyzed for survival; proton advantage is unproven. Under photons, naive T cells and diversity fell while effector/memory populations rose.

Unmatched junction bases numbered 10, after V lost 3 bases and J lost 6 bases. This CDR3 is 16 amino acids long. Germline CDR1 and CDR2: MRHNA and SNTAGT. This clonotype originated in a man aged 50 or older with gastric cancer. This material consisted of peripheral blood, taken from a patient treated with photon-based radiotherapy. The chain is built from TRBV6-4 and TRBJ2-2, with 7 bases matching TRBD1. CDR3 DNA sequence: TGTGCCAGCAGTGAAAAGGGACAGCTAAACTCCGGGGAGCTGTTTTTT. It yields the protein CASSEKGQLNSGELFF.